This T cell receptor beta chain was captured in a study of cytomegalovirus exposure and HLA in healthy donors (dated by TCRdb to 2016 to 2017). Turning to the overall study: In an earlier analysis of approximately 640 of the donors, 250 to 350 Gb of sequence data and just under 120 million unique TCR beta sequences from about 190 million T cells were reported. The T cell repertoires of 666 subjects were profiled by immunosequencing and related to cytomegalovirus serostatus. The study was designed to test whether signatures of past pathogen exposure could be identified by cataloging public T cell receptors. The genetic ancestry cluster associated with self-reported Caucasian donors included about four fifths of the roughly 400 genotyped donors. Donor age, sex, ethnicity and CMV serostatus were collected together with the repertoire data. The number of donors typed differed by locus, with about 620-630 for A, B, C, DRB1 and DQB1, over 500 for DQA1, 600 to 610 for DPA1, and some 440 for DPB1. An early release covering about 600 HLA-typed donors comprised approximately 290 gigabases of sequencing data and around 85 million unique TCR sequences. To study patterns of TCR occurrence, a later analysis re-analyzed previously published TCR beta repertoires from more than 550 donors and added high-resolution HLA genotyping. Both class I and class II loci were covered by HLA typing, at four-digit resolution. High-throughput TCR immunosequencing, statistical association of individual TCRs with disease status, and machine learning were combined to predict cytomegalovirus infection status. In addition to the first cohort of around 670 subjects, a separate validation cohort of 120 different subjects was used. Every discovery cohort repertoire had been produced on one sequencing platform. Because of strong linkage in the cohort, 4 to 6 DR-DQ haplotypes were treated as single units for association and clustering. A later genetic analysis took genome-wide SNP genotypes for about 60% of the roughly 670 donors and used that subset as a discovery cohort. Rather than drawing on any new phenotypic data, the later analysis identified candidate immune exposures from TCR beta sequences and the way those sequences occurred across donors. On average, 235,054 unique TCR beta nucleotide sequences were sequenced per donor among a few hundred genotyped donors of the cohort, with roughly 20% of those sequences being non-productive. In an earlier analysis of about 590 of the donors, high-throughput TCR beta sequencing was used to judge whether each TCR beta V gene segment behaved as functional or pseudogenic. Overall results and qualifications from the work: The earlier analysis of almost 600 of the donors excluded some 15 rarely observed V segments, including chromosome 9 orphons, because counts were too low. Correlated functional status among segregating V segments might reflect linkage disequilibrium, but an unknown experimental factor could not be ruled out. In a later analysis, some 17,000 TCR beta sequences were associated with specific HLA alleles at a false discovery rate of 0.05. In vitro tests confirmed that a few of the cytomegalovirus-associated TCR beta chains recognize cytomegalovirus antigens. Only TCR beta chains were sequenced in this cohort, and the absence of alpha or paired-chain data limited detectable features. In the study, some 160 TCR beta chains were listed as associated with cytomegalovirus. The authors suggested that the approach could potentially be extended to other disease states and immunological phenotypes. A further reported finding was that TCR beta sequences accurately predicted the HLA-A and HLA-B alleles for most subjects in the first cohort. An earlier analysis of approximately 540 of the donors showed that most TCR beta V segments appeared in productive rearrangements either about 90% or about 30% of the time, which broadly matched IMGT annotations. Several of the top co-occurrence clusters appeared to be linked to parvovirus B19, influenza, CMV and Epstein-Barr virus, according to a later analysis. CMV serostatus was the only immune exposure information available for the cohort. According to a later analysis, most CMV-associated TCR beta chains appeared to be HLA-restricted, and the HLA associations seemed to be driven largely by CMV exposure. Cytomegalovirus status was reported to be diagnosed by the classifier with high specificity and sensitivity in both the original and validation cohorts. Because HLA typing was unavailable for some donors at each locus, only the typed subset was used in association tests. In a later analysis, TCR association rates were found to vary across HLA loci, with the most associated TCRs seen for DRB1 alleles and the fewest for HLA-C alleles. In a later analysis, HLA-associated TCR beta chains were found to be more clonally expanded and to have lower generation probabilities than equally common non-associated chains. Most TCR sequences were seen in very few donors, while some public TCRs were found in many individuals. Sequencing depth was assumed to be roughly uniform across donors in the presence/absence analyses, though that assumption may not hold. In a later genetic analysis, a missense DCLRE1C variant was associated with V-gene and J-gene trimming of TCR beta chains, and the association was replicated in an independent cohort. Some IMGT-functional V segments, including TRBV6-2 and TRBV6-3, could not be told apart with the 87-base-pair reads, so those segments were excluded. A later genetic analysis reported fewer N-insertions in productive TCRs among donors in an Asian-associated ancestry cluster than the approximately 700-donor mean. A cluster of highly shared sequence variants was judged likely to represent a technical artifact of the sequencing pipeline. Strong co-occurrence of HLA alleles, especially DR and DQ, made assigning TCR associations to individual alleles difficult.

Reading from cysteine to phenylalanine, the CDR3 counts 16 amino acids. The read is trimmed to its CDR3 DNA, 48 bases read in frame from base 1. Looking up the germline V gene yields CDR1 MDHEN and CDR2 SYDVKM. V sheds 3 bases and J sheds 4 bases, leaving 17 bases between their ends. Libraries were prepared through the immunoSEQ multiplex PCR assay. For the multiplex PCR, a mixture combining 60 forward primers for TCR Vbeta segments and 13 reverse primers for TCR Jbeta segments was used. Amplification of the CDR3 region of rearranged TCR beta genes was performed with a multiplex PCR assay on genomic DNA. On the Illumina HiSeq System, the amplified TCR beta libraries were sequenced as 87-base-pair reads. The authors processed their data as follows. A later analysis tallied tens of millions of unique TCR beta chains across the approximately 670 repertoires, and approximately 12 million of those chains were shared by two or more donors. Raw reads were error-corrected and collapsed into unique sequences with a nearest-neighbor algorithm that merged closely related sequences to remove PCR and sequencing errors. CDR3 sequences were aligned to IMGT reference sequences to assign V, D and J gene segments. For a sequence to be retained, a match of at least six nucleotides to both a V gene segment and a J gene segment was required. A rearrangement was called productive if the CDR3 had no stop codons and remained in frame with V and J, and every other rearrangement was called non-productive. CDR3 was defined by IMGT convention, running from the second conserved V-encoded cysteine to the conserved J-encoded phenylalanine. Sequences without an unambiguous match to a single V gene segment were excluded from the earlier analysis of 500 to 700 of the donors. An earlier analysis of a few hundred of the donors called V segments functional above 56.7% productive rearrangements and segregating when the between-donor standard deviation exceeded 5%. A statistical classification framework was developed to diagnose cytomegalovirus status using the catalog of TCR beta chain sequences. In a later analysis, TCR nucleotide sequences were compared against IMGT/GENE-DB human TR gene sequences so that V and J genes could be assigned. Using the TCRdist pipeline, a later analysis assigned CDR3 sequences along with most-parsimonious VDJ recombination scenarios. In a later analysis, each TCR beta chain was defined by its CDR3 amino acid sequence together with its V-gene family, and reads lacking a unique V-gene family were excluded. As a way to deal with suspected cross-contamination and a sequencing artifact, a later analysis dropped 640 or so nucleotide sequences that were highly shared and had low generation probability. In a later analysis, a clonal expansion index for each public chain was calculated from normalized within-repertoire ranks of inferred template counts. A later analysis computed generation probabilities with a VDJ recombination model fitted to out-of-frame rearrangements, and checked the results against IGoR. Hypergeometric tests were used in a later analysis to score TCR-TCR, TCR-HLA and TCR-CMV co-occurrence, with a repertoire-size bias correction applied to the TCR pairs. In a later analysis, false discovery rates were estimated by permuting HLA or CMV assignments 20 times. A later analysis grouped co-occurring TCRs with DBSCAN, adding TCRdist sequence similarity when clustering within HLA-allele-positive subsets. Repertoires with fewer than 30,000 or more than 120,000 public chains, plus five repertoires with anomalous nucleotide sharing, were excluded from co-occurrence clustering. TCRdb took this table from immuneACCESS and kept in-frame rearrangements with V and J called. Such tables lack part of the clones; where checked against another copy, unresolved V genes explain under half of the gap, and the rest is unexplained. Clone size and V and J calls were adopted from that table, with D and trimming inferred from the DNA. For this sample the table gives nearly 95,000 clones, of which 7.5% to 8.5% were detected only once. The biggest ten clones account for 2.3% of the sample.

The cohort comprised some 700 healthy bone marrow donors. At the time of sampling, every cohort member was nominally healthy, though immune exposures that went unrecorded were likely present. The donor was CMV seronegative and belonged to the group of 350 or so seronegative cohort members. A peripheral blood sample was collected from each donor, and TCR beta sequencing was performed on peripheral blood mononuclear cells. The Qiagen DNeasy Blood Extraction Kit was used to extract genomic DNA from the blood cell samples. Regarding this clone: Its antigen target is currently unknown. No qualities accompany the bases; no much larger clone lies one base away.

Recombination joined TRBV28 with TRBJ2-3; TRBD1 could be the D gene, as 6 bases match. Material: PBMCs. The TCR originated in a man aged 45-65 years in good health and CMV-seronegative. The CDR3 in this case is CASSFDRTVQADTQYF. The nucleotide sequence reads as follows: TGTGCCAGCAGTTTCGACCGGACAGTCCAAGCAGATACGCAGTATTTT.